The TCR beta chain described here comes from a study of shared clonotypes between healthy human individuals. The V and J ends lost 2 bases and 0 bases, in that order; junction bases with no gene match: 13. Germline V lookup: CDR1 LNHNV, CDR2 YYDKDF (reference sequence). This CDR3 is 18 amino acids long. Profiling relied on immunoSEQ multiplex PCR, and the TCRdb table lists in-frame clones only, not all of them. The data contain about 2.4 million clones, roughly 93% of them singletons. The sequencing sample was made of naive CD4+ T cells from PBMCs. Described subset: CD45RA+ positively selected. V is TRBV15 and J is TRBJ2-7; 7 nucleotides match TRBD2. The source is a man aged 18 to 35 in good health. Some clones in this sample may be carry-over from other donors' samples. The CDR3 loop reads CATSRLDRGSGRSYEQYF. Written as DNA, the CDR3 is TGTGCCACCAGCAGACTAGACCGGGGTAGCGGGCGCTCCTACGAGCAGTACTTC. Combining the CDR3 with reference TRBV15 and TRBJ2-7 gives the whole variable domain DAMVIQNPRYQVTQFGKPVTLSCSQTLNHNVMYWYQQKSSQAPKLLFHYYDKDFNNEADTPDNFQSRRPNTSFCFLDIRSPGLGDTAMYLCATSRLDRGSGRSYEQYFGPGTRLTVT.